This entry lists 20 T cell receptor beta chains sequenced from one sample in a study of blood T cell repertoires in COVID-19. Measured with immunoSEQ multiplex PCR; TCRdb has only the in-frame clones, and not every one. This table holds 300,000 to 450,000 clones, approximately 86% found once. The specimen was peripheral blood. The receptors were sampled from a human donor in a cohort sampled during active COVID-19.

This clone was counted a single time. CDR3 DNA: TGTGCCAGCAGTTACAACCGGGAGGCCGATACGCAGTATTTT. Its protein is CASSYNREADTQYF. V is TRBV6-5 and J is TRBJ2-3, with 7 bases aligning to TRBD2. The V gene end was trimmed by 2 bases and the J gene end by 6 bases; junction bases not matched to a gene: 5. The CDR3 extends over 14 amino acids. CDR1 and CDR2 (germline): MNHEY, SVGAGI.

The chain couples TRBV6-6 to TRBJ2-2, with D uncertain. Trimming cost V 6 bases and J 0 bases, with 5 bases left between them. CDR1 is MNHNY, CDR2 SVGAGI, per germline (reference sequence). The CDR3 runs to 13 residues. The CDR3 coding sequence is TGTGCCAGCAGGGTAGCGAACACCGGGGAGCTGTTTTTT. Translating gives CASRVANTGELFF.

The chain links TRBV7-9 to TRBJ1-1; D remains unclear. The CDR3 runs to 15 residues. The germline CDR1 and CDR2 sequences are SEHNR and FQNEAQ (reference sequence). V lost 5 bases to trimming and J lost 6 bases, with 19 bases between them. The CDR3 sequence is CASSEPFADSPEAFF. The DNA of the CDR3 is TGTGCCAGCAGCGAACCTTTTGCCGACTCCCCTGAAGCTTTCTTT.

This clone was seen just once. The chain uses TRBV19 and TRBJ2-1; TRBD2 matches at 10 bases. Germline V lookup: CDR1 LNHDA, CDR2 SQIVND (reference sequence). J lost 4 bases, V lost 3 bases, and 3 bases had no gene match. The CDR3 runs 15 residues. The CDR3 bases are TGTGCCAGTAGTATGGGACTAGCGCTATACAATGAGCAGTTCTTC. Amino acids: CASSMGLALYNEQFF.

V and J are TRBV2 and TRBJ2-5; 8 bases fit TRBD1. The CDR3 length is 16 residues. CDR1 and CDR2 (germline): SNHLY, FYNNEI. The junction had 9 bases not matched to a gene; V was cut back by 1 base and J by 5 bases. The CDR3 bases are TGTGCCAGCAGTGAAGTTTTGGACAGGGTTTTGGAGACCCAGTACTTC. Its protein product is CASSEVLDRVLETQYF.

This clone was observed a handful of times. The CDR3 region has the DNA TGCGCCAGCAGCTTGCAAACAGGATCAGGCCCCCTGGGCACCTTC. Amino acids: CASSLQTGSGPLGTF. The chain recombines TRBV5-1 with TRBJ1-2; the D gene is possibly TRBD1 (5 bases). The V gene lost 1 base and the J gene lost 13 bases, with 23 bases spanning the gap. Per germline, CDR1 SGHRS and CDR2 YFSETQ. The length of the CDR3 is 15 residues. Variable domain in full (rest from reference TRBV5-1 and TRBJ1-2): KAGVTQTPRYLIKTRGQQVTLSCSPISGHRSVSWYQQTPGQGLQFLFEYFSETQRNKGNFPGRFSGRQFSNSRSEMNVSTLELGDSALYLCASSLQTGSGPLGTFGSGTRLTVV.

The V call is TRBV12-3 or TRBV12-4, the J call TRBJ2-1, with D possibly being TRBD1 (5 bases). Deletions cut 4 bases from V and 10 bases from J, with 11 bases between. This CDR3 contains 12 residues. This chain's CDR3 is CASSSQQDEQFF. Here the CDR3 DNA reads TGTGCCAGCAGTTCCCAACAGGACGAGCAGTTCTTC.

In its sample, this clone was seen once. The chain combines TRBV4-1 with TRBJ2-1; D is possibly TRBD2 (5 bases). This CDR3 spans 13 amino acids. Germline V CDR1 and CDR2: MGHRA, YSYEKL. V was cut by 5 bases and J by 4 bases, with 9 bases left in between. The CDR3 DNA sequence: TGCGCCAGCAGCTCTGGGAGATACAATGAGCAGTTCTTC. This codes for CASSSGRYNEQFF.

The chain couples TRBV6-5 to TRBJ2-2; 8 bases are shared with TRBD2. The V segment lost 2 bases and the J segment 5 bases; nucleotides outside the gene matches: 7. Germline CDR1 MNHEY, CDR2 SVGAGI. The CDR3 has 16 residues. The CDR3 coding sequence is TGTGCCAGCAGTTACCTTGGACTAGCCAGGACCGGGGAGCTGTTTTTT. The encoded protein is CASSYLGLARTGELFF.

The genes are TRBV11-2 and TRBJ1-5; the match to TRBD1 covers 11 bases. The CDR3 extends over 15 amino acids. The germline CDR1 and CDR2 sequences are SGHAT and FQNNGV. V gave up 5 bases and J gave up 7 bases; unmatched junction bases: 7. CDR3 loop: CASSTGQGVRQPQHF. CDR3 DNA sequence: TGTGCCAGCAGCACGGGACAGGGGGTGAGGCAGCCCCAGCATTTT.

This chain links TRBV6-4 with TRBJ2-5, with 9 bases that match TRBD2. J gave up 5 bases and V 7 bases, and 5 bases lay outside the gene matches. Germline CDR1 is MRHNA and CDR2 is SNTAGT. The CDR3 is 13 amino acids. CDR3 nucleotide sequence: TGTGCCAGCAATGCGGGAGGGGGCGAGACCCAGTACTTC. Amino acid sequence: CASNAGGGETQYF.

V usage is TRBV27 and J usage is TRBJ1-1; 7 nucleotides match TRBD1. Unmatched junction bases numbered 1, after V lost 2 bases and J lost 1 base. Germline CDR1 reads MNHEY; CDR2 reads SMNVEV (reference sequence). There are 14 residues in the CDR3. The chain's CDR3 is CASSLPGGNTEAFF. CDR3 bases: TGTGCCAGCAGTTTACCAGGGGGGAACACTGAAGCTTTCTTT.

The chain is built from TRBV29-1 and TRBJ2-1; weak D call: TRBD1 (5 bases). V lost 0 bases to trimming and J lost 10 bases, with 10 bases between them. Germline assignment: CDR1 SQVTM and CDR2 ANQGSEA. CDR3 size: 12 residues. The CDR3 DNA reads TGCAGCGTTGAAGATTGGAACAGGGAGCAGTTCTTC. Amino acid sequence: CSVEDWNREQFF.

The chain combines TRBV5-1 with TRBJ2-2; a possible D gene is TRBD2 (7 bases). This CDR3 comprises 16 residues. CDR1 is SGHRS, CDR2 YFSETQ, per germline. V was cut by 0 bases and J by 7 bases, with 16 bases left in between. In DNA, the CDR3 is TGCGCCAGCAGCTTGGGCGGGGGCGGAAGAAACGGGGAGCTGTTTTTT. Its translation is CASSLGGGGRNGELFF.

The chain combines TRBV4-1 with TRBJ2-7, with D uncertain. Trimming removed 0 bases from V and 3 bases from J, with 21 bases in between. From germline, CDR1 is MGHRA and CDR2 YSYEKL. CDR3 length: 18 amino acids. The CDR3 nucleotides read TGCGCCAGCAGCCAAGACCCGAATCGTCAGTTCTTTGACTACGAGCAGTACTTC. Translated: CASSQDPNRQFFDYEQYF.

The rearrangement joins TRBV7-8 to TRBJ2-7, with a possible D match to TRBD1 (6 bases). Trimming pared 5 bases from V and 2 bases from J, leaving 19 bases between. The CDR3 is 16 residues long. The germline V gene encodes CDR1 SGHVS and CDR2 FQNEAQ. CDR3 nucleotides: TGTGCCAGCAGCATGCGAGACAGGTTACCACCCTACGAGCAGTACTTC. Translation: CASSMRDRLPPYEQYF.

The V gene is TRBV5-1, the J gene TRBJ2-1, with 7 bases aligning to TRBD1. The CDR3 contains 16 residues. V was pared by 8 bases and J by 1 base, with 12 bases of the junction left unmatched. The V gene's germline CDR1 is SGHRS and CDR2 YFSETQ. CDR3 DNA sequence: TGCGCCAGTTATCCAGGGGGTAAAGGGTCCTACAATGAGCAGTTCTTC. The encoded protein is CASYPGGKGSYNEQFF.

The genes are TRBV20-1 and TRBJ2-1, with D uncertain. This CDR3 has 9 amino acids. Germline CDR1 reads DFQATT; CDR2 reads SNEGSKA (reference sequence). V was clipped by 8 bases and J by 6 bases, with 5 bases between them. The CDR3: CSTRNEQFF. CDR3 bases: TGCAGTACACGCAATGAGCAGTTCTTC.

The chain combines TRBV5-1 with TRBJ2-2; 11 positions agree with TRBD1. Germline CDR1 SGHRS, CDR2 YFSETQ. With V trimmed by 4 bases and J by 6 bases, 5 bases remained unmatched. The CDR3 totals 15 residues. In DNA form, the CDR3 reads TGCGCCAGCAGCGTCGGACAGGGGGCTGCCGGGGAGCTGTTTTTT. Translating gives CASSVGQGAAGELFF.

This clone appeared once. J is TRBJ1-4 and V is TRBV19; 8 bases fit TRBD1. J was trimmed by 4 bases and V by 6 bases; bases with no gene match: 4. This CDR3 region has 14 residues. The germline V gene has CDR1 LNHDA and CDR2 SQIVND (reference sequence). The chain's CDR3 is CASRPGQDNEKLFF. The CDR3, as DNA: TGTGCCAGTAGGCCGGGACAGGATAATGAAAAACTGTTTTTT.